The clone carrying this T cell receptor beta chain has a handful of counts. What it binds is unknown. These data originate in a study of beta chain features in type 1 diabetes. What was sequenced were expressed TCRB transcripts, since all of the isolated RNA had been reverse transcribed. Assay used: immunoSEQ multiplex PCR; TCRdb lists only in-frame clones, some missing. The table has 250,000 to 300,000 clones, approximately 8% seen once. Whole-study results and caveats: It was among patients, rather than healthy donors, that naive, central memory and Treg TCRB repertoires appeared more similar. Possible PCR preference for shorter templates applied equally to patients and controls.

Donors contributed one heparinised blood draw apiece, averaging about 120 mL. V lost 6 bases to trimming and J lost 0 bases; unmatched junction nucleotides: 3. Germline V CDR1 and CDR2: SGDLS, YYNGEE. CDR3 length: 15 residues. Sequences were obtained from central memory CD4+ T cells from blood. The rearrangement joins TRBV9 to TRBJ2-6, with TRBD1 matching 7 bases. The clonotype comes from a woman between 18 and 29 years old in good health. The CDR3 reads CASKGQSSGANVLTF. The CDR3 nucleotides are TGTGCCAGCAAGGGACAGAGCTCTGGGGCCAACGTCCTGACTTTC.